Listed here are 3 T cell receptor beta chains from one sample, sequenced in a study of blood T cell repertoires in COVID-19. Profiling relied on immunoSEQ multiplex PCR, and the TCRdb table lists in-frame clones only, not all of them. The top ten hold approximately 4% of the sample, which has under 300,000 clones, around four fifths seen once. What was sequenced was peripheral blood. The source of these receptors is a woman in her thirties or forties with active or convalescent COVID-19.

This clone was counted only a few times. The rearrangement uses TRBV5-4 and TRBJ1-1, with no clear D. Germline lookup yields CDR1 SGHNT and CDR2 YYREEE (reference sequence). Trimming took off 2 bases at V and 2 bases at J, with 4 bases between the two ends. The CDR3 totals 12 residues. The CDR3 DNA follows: TGTGCCAGCAGCTTCCCTAACACTGAAGCTTTCTTT. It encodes CASSFPNTEAFF. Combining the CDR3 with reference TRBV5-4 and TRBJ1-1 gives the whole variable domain ETGVTQSPTHLIKTRGQQVTLRCSSQSGHNTVSWYQQALGQGPQFIFQYYREEENGRGNFPPRFSGLQFPNYSSELNVNALELDDSALYLCASSFPNTEAFFGQGTRLTVV.

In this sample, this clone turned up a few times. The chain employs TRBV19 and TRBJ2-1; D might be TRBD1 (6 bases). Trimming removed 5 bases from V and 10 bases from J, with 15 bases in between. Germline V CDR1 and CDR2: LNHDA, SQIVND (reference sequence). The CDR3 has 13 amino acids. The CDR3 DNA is TGTGCCAGTAGTCCCCTATGGCAGGGGGAGCAGTTCTTC. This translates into CASSPLWQGEQFF. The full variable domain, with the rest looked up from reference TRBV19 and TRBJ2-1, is DGGITQSPKYLFRKEGQNVTLSCEQNLNHDAMYWYRQDPGQGLRLIYYSQIVNDFQKGDIAEGYSVSREKKESFPLTVTSAQKNPTAFYLCASSPLWQGEQFFGPGTRLTVL.

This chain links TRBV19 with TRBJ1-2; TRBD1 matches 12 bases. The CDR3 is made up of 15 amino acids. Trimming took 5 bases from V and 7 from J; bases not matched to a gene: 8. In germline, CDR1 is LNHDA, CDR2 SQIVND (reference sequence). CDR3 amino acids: CASSVPGQGASGYTF. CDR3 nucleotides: TGTGCCAGTAGTGTTCCGGGACAGGGGGCTAGTGGCTACACCTTC. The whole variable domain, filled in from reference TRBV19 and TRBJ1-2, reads DGGITQSPKYLFRKEGQNVTLSCEQNLNHDAMYWYRQDPGQGLRLIYYSQIVNDFQKGDIAEGYSVSREKKESFPLTVTSAQKNPTAFYLCASSVPGQGASGYTFGSGTRLTVV.